The 30 T cell receptor beta chains in this list originate from one sample, sequenced in a study of control samples from healthy donors and cancer patients. Produced via immunoSEQ multiplex PCR; TCRdb's table is partial and in-frame only. The table includes roughly 24,000 clones, 82% detected once. What was sequenced was PBMCs. The origin of the receptors is a man aged 60-69 years with colorectal cancer.

The chain links TRBV5-1 to TRBJ2-1, with D possibly matching TRBD2 (6 bases). This CDR3 spans 14 amino acids. CDR1 and CDR2 from the germline V gene are SGHRS and YFSETQ. Trimming cost V 3 bases and J 5 bases, with 12 bases left between them. CDR3 sequence (DNA): TGCGCCAGCAGCTGGGGGACTGGAGACAATGAGCAGTTCTTC. Its protein is CASSWGTGDNEQFF. The complete variable domain, with remaining parts taken from reference TRBV5-1 and TRBJ2-1, reads KAGVTQTPRYLIKTRGQQVTLSCSPISGHRSVSWYQQTPGQGLQFLFEYFSETQRNKGNFPGRFSGRQFSNSRSEMNVSTLELGDSALYLCASSWGTGDNEQFFGPGTRLTVL.

V and J are TRBV6-2 or TRBV6-3 and TRBJ2-2; D assignment may be TRBD1 or TRBD2 (5 bases each). The CDR3 is 17 residues long. V dropped 6 bases and J dropped 3 bases, with 20 bases sitting between them. The germline V gene has CDR1 MNHEY and CDR2 SVGEGT. The CDR3 loop is CASSLTGAVRDTGELFF. The CDR3 bases are TGTGCCAGCAGCCTCACCGGGGCCGTCCGGGACACCGGGGAGCTGTTTTTT.

The chain employs TRBV5-1 and TRBJ2-3; tentatively, D is TRBD1 (5 bases). Trimming pared 0 bases from V and 0 bases from J, leaving 8 bases between. The CDR3 loop spans 15 amino acids. CDR1 is SGHRS and CDR2 is YFSETQ in the germline V gene. This CDR3 reads CASSLERGSTDTQYF. CDR3 nucleotides: TGCGCCAGCAGCTTGGAAAGGGGCAGCACAGATACGCAGTATTTT.

V usage is TRBV6-5 and J usage is TRBJ1-2; TRBD1 agrees at 7 bases. This CDR3 spans 16 amino acids. Germline V gene sequence: CDR1 MNHEY, CDR2 SVGAGI. V dropped 0 bases and J dropped 4; count of bases not matched to a gene: 8. As DNA, the CDR3 is TGTGCCAGCAGTTACTCCAAACAGGGGCTGGGCTATGGCTACACCTTC. Its protein product is CASSYSKQGLGYGYTF.

The V and J genes are TRBV20-1 and TRBJ1-2; 11 nucleotides match TRBD1. CDR3 length: 11 amino acids. The J segment lost 7 bases and the V segment lost 5 bases, leaving 0 bases of the junction unmatched. In germline, CDR1 is DFQATT, CDR2 SNEGSKA (reference sequence). CDR3 nucleotides: TGCAGTGCTGGGACAGGGGGTGGCTACACCTTC. Translated: CSAGTGGGYTF.

The gene calls are TRBV5-1 and TRBJ2-2, with no clear D. V lost 3 bases to trimming and J lost 4 bases, with 10 bases between them. CDR1 is SGHRS and CDR2 is YFSETQ in the germline V gene. The CDR3 is made up of 14 amino acids. DNA of the CDR3: TGCGCCAGCAGCTACCGGGTCACCACCGGGGAGCTGTTTTTT. Translation: CASSYRVTTGELFF.

The gene calls are TRBV19 and TRBJ1-4, with 10 bases lining up with TRBD1. The CDR3 is 17 residues long. The germline V gene has CDR1 LNHDA and CDR2 SQIVND (reference sequence). V was clipped by 7 bases and J by 9 bases; unmatched bases: 17. CDR3 in DNA: TGTGCCAGTACCCCGGGGCTTGACAGGGGGCGCGGTAAAAAACTGTTTTTT. Translation gives CASTPGLDRGRGKKLFF. Variable domain in full (rest from reference TRBV19 and TRBJ1-4): DGGITQSPKYLFRKEGQNVTLSCEQNLNHDAMYWYRQDPGQGLRLIYYSQIVNDFQKGDIAEGYSVSREKKESFPLTVTSAQKNPTAFYLCASTPGLDRGRGKKLFFGSGTQLSVL.

The rearrangement joins TRBV18 to TRBJ2-6; no reliable D call. Germline loops: CDR1 KGHSH, CDR2 LQKENI. CDR3 length: 15 residues. V gave up 1 base and J gave up 0 bases, with 4 bases separating them. Here the CDR3 DNA reads TGTGCCAGCTCACCACTACACTCTGGGGCCAACGTCCTGACTTTC. Translating gives CASSPLHSGANVLTF.

The chain recombines TRBV7-8 with TRBJ1-1; D perhaps matches TRBD1 (6 bases). With 4 bases removed from V and 7 bases from J, the gap between germline ends came to 13 bases. CDR1 and CDR2 from the germline V gene are SGHVS and FQNEAQ. This CDR3 contains 13 residues. The DNA for the CDR3 is TGTGCCAGCAGCTGGGGACACCGGGATGAAGCTTTCTTT. Its protein is CASSWGHRDEAFF.

V gene TRBV6-5 combines with J gene TRBJ2-5; 7 bases fit TRBD2. Trimming cost V 7 bases and J 1 base; bases outside gene matches: 6. Per the germline V gene, CDR1 is MNHEY and CDR2 is SVGAGI. The CDR3 is 14 amino acids. The CDR3 DNA reads as TGTGCCAGCAAGCGGGGTCCCATCCAAGAGACCCAGTACTTC. Translating it yields CASKRGPIQETQYF.

The genes are TRBV18 and TRBJ2-1, with D unclear. The CDR3 contains 12 residues. Trimming left V 0 bases short and J 7 bases short, with 4 bases between. Germline V gives CDR1 KGHSH, CDR2 LQKENI. CDR3 loop: CASSPPGNEQFF. The CDR3 DNA reads as TGTGCCAGCTCACCACCGGGGAATGAGCAGTTCTTC.

The J gene is TRBJ2-7, the V gene TRBV5-4; 7 bases agree with TRBD1. The trim removed 5 bases at V and 0 bases at J, leaving 5 bases unmatched. Germline CDR1 SGHNT, CDR2 YYREEE (reference sequence). This CDR3 spans 14 amino acids. The CDR3 protein is CASSPGTDSYEQYF. The CDR3 bases are TGTGCCAGCAGTCCCGGGACAGACTCCTACGAGCAGTACTTC.

This clone was detected only a few times. The sample carries other DNA sequences with the same CDR3. V usage is TRBV12-3 or TRBV12-4 and J usage is TRBJ1-5; maybe TRBD1 (6 bases). The CDR3 sequence is 13 residues long. The V end lost 8 bases, the J end lost 6 bases, and 14 bases lay between the germline ends. CDR3 in DNA: TGTGCCAGCGGAGGGGGTGTCGGTCAGCCCCAGCATTTT. It yields the protein CASGGGVGQPQHF.

This clone came up a few times. V is TRBV18 and J is TRBJ1-1; 8 bases map to TRBD1. The CDR3 is made up of 16 amino acids. In germline, CDR1 is KGHSH, CDR2 LQKENI. Losses at the gene ends were 2 bases for V and 1 base for J; bases not matched to a gene: 6. CDR3 in amino acids: CASSPYRGKSNTEAFF. The DNA for the CDR3 is TGTGCCAGCTCACCATACAGGGGGAAGTCGAACACTGAAGCTTTCTTT.

The gene calls are TRBV10-3 and TRBJ1-5, with unresolved D. Trimming shortened V by 11 bases and J by 0 bases, and 20 bases separated the two germline ends. Per germline, CDR1 ENHRY and CDR2 SYGVKD. The CDR3 sequence is 16 residues long. CDR3 sequence: CAASGDLLYSNQPQHF. DNA of the CDR3: TGTGCCGCCTCAGGCGACCTCCTTTATAGCAATCAGCCCCAGCATTTT.

The chain joins TRBV25-1 to TRBJ1-5; D is unresolved. V dropped 2 bases and J dropped 3 bases, with 14 bases sitting between them. The germline V gene encodes CDR1 MGHDK and CDR2 SYGVNS. CDR3 size: 16 residues. CDR3 region: CASSESSTGNNQPQHF. In DNA, the CDR3 is TGTGCCAGCAGTGAAAGCTCTACGGGAAACAATCAGCCCCAGCATTTT.

This clone occurred a few times. This chain joins TRBV5-1 and TRBJ1-1, with D hard to call. Looked up from germline, CDR1 is SGHRS and CDR2 is YFSETQ. This CDR3 contains 14 residues. V gave up 7 bases and J gave up 1 base, with 14 bases separating them. CDR3 bases: TGCGCCAGCTGCCGGACGGGAGAGAACACTGAAGCTTTCTTT. It yields the protein CASCRTGENTEAFF.

This clone appeared a single time. The chain joins TRBV3-1 (or the pseudogene TRBV3-2) to TRBJ2-2; 10 positions match TRBD1. The CDR3 spans 15 residues. Unmatched junction bases numbered 2, after V lost 1 base and J lost 6 bases. CDR1 is LGHDT, CDR2 YNNKEL, per germline (reference sequence). CDR3 nucleotides: TGTGCCAGCAGCCAAGTCGGGACAGGGGCCGGGGAGCTGTTTTTT. It encodes CASSQVGTGAGELFF.

The chain is built from TRBV18 and TRBJ2-2; D remains unclear. Germline assignment: CDR1 KGHSH and CDR2 LQKENI. The CDR3 loop spans 14 amino acids. V was shortened by 6 bases and J by 1 base, with 9 bases between the two germline ends. CDR3 in DNA: TGTGCCAGCTCCCCTTTGGGGAACACCGGGGAGCTGTTTTTT. This codes for CASSPLGNTGELFF.

V gene TRBV11-2 combines with J gene TRBJ2-7; no clear D gene. Per the germline V gene, CDR1 is SGHAT and CDR2 is FQNNGV. This CDR3 spans 14 amino acids. V shed 1 base and J shed 9 bases, with 16 bases lying between them. The CDR3 loop reads CASSLAAVAVGQYV. For the CDR3, the DNA is TGTGCCAGCAGCTTAGCGGCGGTAGCTGTGGGGCAGTACGTC.

The chain is built from TRBV4-2 and TRBJ2-3; TRBD2 agrees at 10 bases. This CDR3 is 15 amino acids long. CDR1 and CDR2 from the germline V gene are LGHNA and YNFKEQ. The J segment lost 4 bases and the V segment lost 2 bases, leaving 3 bases of the junction unmatched. The CDR3, as DNA: TGTGCCAGCAGCCAACTAGCGGGGGATTCAGATACGCAGTATTTT. As protein: CASSQLAGDSDTQYF.

The chain employs TRBV6-2 or TRBV6-3 and TRBJ1-4; possible D gene TRBD1, 6 bases. The CDR3 has 15 amino acids. Deletions cut 2 bases from V and 3 bases from J, with 10 bases between. From germline, CDR1 is MNHEY and CDR2 SVGEGT. The CDR3 DNA sequence: TGTGCCAGCAGTTACGGGGGGCTCTCTAATGAAAAACTGTTTTTT. This gives the protein CASSYGGLSNEKLFF.

The chain employs TRBV11-2 and TRBJ2-3; 9 bases match TRBD2. With V trimmed by 7 bases and J by 1 base, 18 bases remained unmatched. The CDR3 is made up of 19 amino acids. CDR1 is SGHAT, CDR2 FQNNGV, per germline. The CDR3 DNA reads as TGTGCCAGCACCTCGATGGCGGGGGGGTACCTAGGGCGCACAGATACGCAGTATTTT. This sequence encodes CASTSMAGGYLGRTDTQYF.

This sequence joins TRBV19 and TRBJ1-3; 9 bases match TRBD1. Germline V gene sequence: CDR1 LNHDA, CDR2 SQIVND (reference sequence). This CDR3 comprises 15 residues. Trimming at V came to 4 bases and at J to 0 bases, leaving 1 base not matched to a gene. CDR3: CASSRQGVSGNTIYF. The CDR3, as DNA: TGTGCCAGTAGTAGACAGGGGGTCTCTGGAAACACCATATATTTT.

This clone was detected once. The chain combines TRBV5-1 with TRBJ1-1; 8 nucleotides line up with TRBD1. J lost 4 bases, V lost 4 bases, and 9 bases had no gene match. This CDR3 spans 15 amino acids. Germline CDR1 SGHRS, CDR2 YFSETQ. CDR3 loop: CASSRGQGRGTEAFF. Here the CDR3 DNA reads TGCGCCAGCAGCCGTGGACAGGGCAGGGGCACTGAAGCTTTCTTT. Combining the CDR3 with reference TRBV5-1 and TRBJ1-1 gives the whole variable domain KAGVTQTPRYLIKTRGQQVTLSCSPISGHRSVSWYQQTPGQGLQFLFEYFSETQRNKGNFPGRFSGRQFSNSRSEMNVSTLELGDSALYLCASSRGQGRGTEAFFGQGTRLTVV.

The chain carries TRBV10-3 and TRBJ1-6; a weak D match, TRBD1 (5 bases). The germline CDR1 and CDR2 sequences are ENHRY and SYGVKD. The CDR3 consists of 16 residues. V was shortened by 3 bases and J by 0 bases, with 9 bases between the two germline ends. The CDR3 loop is CAISDSGSSYNSPLHF. The CDR3 coding sequence is TGTGCCATCAGTGACTCAGGGAGCTCCTATAATTCACCCCTCCACTTT.

The chain recombines TRBV25-1 with TRBJ2-4, with a possible D match to TRBD2 (5 bases). The CDR3 has 16 amino acids. V shed 5 bases and J shed 3 bases, with 17 bases lying between them. Germline lookup yields CDR1 MGHDK and CDR2 SYGVNS. This CDR3 reads CASSSTTGFGKNIQYF. The CDR3 nucleotides are TGTGCCAGCAGTTCGACTACTGGGTTTGGCAAAAACATTCAGTACTTC.

The chain employs TRBV6-4 and TRBJ2-6; TRBD1 aligns across 7 bases. Germline loops: CDR1 MRHNA, CDR2 SNTAGT. CDR3 length: 17 amino acids. J gave up 4 bases and V 1 base, and 7 bases lay outside the gene matches. The CDR3 region is CASSDFNRGAGANVLTF. CDR3 coding DNA: TGTGCCAGCAGTGACTTCAACAGGGGAGCAGGGGCCAACGTCCTGACTTTC.

This clone has a single count. The chain links TRBV24-1 to TRBJ2-4; D unclear. CDR3 size: 13 residues. V shed 4 bases and J shed 7 bases, with 10 bases lying between them. The germline V gene has CDR1 KGHDR and CDR2 SFDVKD. The CDR3 reads CATSDPPGNIQYF. CDR3 DNA sequence: TGTGCCACCAGTGACCCTCCCGGGAACATTCAGTACTTC.

The V call is TRBV10-1, the J call TRBJ2-3; D gene uncertain. CDR1 WNHNN and CDR2 SYGVQD come from the germline V gene (reference sequence). Deletions cut 6 bases from V and 3 bases from J, with 7 bases between. CDR3 size: 12 residues. Here the CDR3 DNA reads TGCGCCAGCAGCAGAGAAACAGATACGCAGTATTTT. Translating it yields CASSRETDTQYF.